A selection of T cell receptor beta chains follows, all from one sample in a study of blood T cells in healthy people across ages. One entry per CDR3 protein, called by TCRdb with MiXCR from the 5' RACE reads. The sample yields about 830,000 distinct CDR3 sequences, 58% seen once. Sequences were obtained from blood. These receptors all stem from a young man in good health. CDR3s include the opening cysteine and the closing phenylalanine or tryptophan. A D gene is named only where the DNA matches it firmly. Not every row has a clone size; where given, it reads once, few, many or a size class.

D	size	V	J	DNA	CDR3
NA	NA	TRBV2	TRBJ2-5	TGTGCCAGCAGTGATCAGTTAGGGGCCATGGAGACCCAGTACTTC	CASSDQLGAMETQYF
TRBD1	NA	TRBV15	TRBJ2-1	TGTGCCACCAGCAGAGATCTGGGGACAGGGGATCAGTTCTTC	CATSRDLGTGDQFF
NA	NA	TRBV20-1	TRBJ1-4	TGCAGTGCGCCCGCGATGGAAAAACTGTTTTTT	CSAPAMEKLFF
TRBD1	NA	TRBV3-1	TRBJ1-2	TGTGCCAGCGGCAAGGGACAGGGGTATGGCTACACCTTC	CASGKGQGYGYTF
NA	NA	TRBV5-1	TRBJ2-1	TGCGCCAGCAGCTCAGGGGGGCTAGGGGCCAATGAGCAGTTCTTC	CASSSGGLGANEQFF
NA	NA	TRBV4-3	TRBJ2-1	TGCGCCAGCAGCCAAAGACTAGGGGGGTCCTACAATGAGCAGTTCTTC	CASSQRLGGSYNEQFF
NA	few	TRBV29-1	TRBJ1-1	TGCAGCGTTGGTGCCCAGGCGAACACTGAAGCTTTCTTT	CSVGAQANTEAFF
TRBD2	NA	TRBV2	TRBJ2-3	TGTGCCAGCAGTCCATTGGCTAGCGGGGGGACCTGGGATACGCAGTATTTT	CASSPLASGGTWDTQYF
NA	NA	TRBV10-3	TRBJ2-1	TGTGCCATCTCGGCTATAACAGGGATTTCCAATGAGCAGTTCTTC	CAISAITGISNEQFF
NA	NA	TRBV12-3/TRBV12-4	TRBJ2-6	TGTGCCAGCAGTTTAGTCCCCGGGGAAAAGTCTGGGGCCAACGTCCTGACTTTC	CASSLVPGEKSGANVLTF
NA	NA	TRBV27	TRBJ1-6	TGTGCCACCAATCGGGGGCCGAATTCACCCCTCCACTTT	CATNRGPNSPLHF
NA	NA	TRBV12-3/TRBV12-4	TRBJ1-6	TGTGCCAGCAGTTTCGGACAGAATAATTCACCCCTCCACTTT	CASSFGQNNSPLHF
NA	NA	TRBV28	TRBJ1-2	TGTGCCAGCAGTCAGGGTTGGAACTATGGCTACACCTTC	CASSQGWNYGYTF
NA	few	TRBV20-1	TRBJ2-7	TGCAGTGCTAGAGATCGGAGAGAGGTTTCGGATGAGCAGTACTTC	CSARDRREVSDEQYF
TRBD1	NA	TRBV29-1	TRBJ1-2	TGCAGCGTCATTCTCAAAGACAGGGGTTTAAGTGGCTACACCTTC	CSVILKDRGLSGYTF
NA	NA	TRBV4-2	TRBJ1-1	TGTGCCAGCAGCCAGTCCGCCCCCCTTGCCACTGAAGCTTTCTTT	CASSQSAPLATEAFF
TRBD2	NA	TRBV9	TRBJ2-1	TGTGCCAGCAGCGGCATGAACGGTCTAGCGGTACCCAACAATGAGCAGTTCTTC	CASSGMNGLAVPNNEQFF
TRBD1	few	TRBV10-3	TRBJ2-7	TGTGCCATCAGGCCCGCGACAGGGGGAACCTACGAGCAGTACTTC	CAIRPATGGTYEQYF
NA	NA	TRBV2	TRBJ1-2	TGTGCCAGCAGGATACAGGGAGCTCCCTATGGCTACACCTTC	CASRIQGAPYGYTF
NA	once	TRBV5-1	TRBJ2-7	TGCGCCAGCAGCGGGGGTTGGGGGACCGGCTCCTACGAGCAGTACTTC	CASSGGWGTGSYEQYF
NA	NA	TRBV6-2/TRBV6-3	TRBJ2-7	TGTGCCAGCAGTTACGGGCCGGAGCAGTACTTC	CASSYGPEQYF
NA	NA	TRBV7-2	TRBJ2-3	TGTGCCAGCGGGCTGGGGGACGGAGTGCAGTATTTT	CASGLGDGVQYF
TRBD1	NA	TRBV2	TRBJ1-2	TGTGCCAGCAGGCCAAGGGACAGCTATGGCTACACCTTC	CASRPRDSYGYTF
NA	NA	TRBV30	TRBJ2-7	TGTGCCTGGAATTTGGGAGGCGAGCAGTACTTC	CAWNLGGEQYF
NA	NA	TRBV12-3/TRBV12-4	TRBJ1-2	TGTGCCAGCAGCCCCATTGCCGCCGCCTATGGCTACACCTTC	CASSPIAAAYGYTF
NA	few	TRBV4-3	TRBJ2-4	TGCGCCAGCAGCCAAGATGGGGGGCTCAAAAACATTCAGTACTTC	CASSQDGGLKNIQYF
TRBD1	few	TRBV6-2/TRBV6-3	TRBJ1-1	TGTGCCAGCAGTTCCCGGACAGGGAGAATCACTGAAGCTTTCTTT	CASSSRTGRITEAFF
NA	NA	TRBV20-1	TRBJ2-1	TGCAGTGCCCAGATTACAACTAGGCCCAATGAGCAGTTCTTC	CSAQITTRPNEQFF
NA	few	TRBV7-2	TRBJ2-2	TGTGCCAGCAGCCCCTCAGTCACCGGGGAGCTGTTTTTT	CASSPSVTGELFF
NA	few	TRBV20-1	TRBJ1-2	TGCAGTGCGTTACACTCGACCGCGGGTTTTGTCTATGGCTACACCTTC	CSALHSTAGFVYGYTF
NA	NA	TRBV20-1	TRBJ2-7	TGCAGCGCTGCAGGGCACAGTTCCTACGAGCAGTACTTC	CSAAGHSSYEQYF
NA	NA	TRBV2	TRBJ1-2	TGTGCCAGCAGTGGGTGGGTGGCGGAAGACTATGGCTACACCTTC	CASSGWVAEDYGYTF
NA	many	TRBV12-3/TRBV12-4	TRBJ2-3	TGTGCCAGCAGTACACGAGGAACAGATACGCAGTATTTT	CASSTRGTDTQYF
TRBD2	NA	TRBV7-2	TRBJ2-5	TGTGCCAGCAGCGCTAGCGGGGGAACAAAGGGGACCCAGTACTTC	CASSASGGTKGTQYF
TRBD2	NA	TRBV12-3/TRBV12-4	TRBJ2-3	TGTGCCAGCAGTTTAGGGTTAACTAGCGGGGGGACCACAGATACGCAGTATTTT	CASSLGLTSGGTTDTQYF
TRBD1	NA	TRBV3-1	TRBJ2-1	TGTGCCAGCAGCCGACTCAGGACAGGGGGCATGGATGAGCAGTTCTTC	CASSRLRTGGMDEQFF
NA	few	TRBV20-1	TRBJ2-3	TGCAGTGCTGGTAATCGCGCGGGTGGCACAGATACGCAGTATTTT	CSAGNRAGGTDTQYF
NA	NA	TRBV10-3	TRBJ2-4	TGTGCCATCAGTGGTGGAAGGGAGCAGTACTTC	CAISGGREQYF
TRBD1	NA	TRBV10-3	TRBJ2-5	TGTGCCATCAGTGCCACAGACAGGGCCGGAGAGACCCAGTACTTC	CAISATDRAGETQYF
TRBD1	NA	TRBV5-6	TRBJ1-5	TGTGCCAGCAGCTTGGGGGACAGGGGGCGGAGGGGCAATCAGCCCCAGCATTTT	CASSLGDRGRRGNQPQHF
NA	NA	TRBV10-3	TRBJ1-1	TGTGCCACACCCCGGGAGAGGGAACAATGGGCTTTCTTT	CATPREREQWAFF
NA	NA	TRBV7-8	TRBJ2-1	TGTGCCAGCAGCTTCGCTTCCCTAAGAGATGAGCAGTTCTTC	CASSFASLRDEQFF
TRBD1	once	TRBV4-1	TRBJ2-7	TGCGCCAGCAGCCAAGTGTCGACAGGGAGCTCCTACGAGCAGTACTTC	CASSQVSTGSSYEQYF
TRBD2	few	TRBV6-5	TRBJ2-4	TGTGCCAGCAGCCCAGCTGCTAGCGGGCCTAACATTCAGTACTTC	CASSPAASGPNIQYF
NA	NA	TRBV4-3	TRBJ1-2	TGCGCCAGCAGCCAAAGCCGCTCGACGGGACTAGGGGTCTACACCTTC	CASSQSRSTGLGVYTF
NA	NA	TRBV27	TRBJ2-5	TGTGCCAGCAGTAAGACAGGCGAGAGGTGCAATGAGCAGTACTTC	CASSKTGERCNEQYF
TRBD1	NA	TRBV27	TRBJ2-7	TGTGCCAGCATGATTAGACAGGGGGTTGGAGAGCAGTACTTC	CASMIRQGVGEQYF
NA	NA	TRBV20-1	TRBJ2-7	TGCAGTGCTAGGGAGTGGACAGCCTCTTCCGAGCAGTACTTC	CSAREWTASSEQYF
NA	once	TRBV5-6	TRBJ1-2	TGTGCCAGCAGCACAACCGGACAAGGCTACACCTTC	CASSTTGQGYTF
NA	many	TRBV20-1	TRBJ2-5	TGCAGTGCTAGAGATCGAGAGACCCAGTACTTC	CSARDRETQYF
TRBD1	NA	TRBV6-1	TRBJ1-5	TGTGCCAGCAGGCAGGGGGGAAGTCAGCCCCAGCATTTT	CASRQGGSQPQHF
NA	NA	TRBV28	TRBJ2-7	TGTGCCAGCAGCTCCCTCCGGTTGGCTCTTGTCTCCTACGAGCAGTACTTC	CASSSLRLALVSYEQYF
NA	NA	TRBV14	TRBJ2-7	TGTGCCAGCAGCCAAGGGTGGGGCAGGGTACCATCCGAGCAGTACTTC	CASSQGWGRVPSEQYF
NA	NA	TRBV7-7	TRBJ1-4	TGTGCCAGCAGCTTAATGGCCGGGATTAATGAAAAACTGTTTTTT	CASSLMAGINEKLFF
NA	NA	TRBV7-2	TRBJ1-2	TGTGCCAGCAGCTTTGGGGGAAGTAACTATGGCTACACCTTC	CASSFGGSNYGYTF
NA	NA	TRBV20-1	TRBJ1-1	TGCAGTGCTAGTAGACAGAAGAACACTGAAGCTTTCTTT	CSASRQKNTEAFF
TRBD2	few	TRBV4-3	TRBJ2-3	TGCGCCAGCAGCCGAAGGACAGCGGGAGGAACAGATACGCAGTATTTT	CASSRRTAGGTDTQYF
NA	NA	TRBV6-1	TRBJ1-2	TGTGCCAGCAGTGAAGGGGTCCCGGGAACCAAGGGCTACACCTTC	CASSEGVPGTKGYTF
TRBD1	NA	TRBV20-1	TRBJ1-2	TGCAGTGAGAAGCCCACAGGGGGCAACTATGGCTACACCTTC	CSEKPTGGNYGYTF